The clone carrying this T cell receptor (beta chain) appeared a single time. Per the authors' pipeline: Cell counts per sample came from amplifying reference gene primers. The table came from immunoSEQ multiplex PCR; TCRdb's copy has only in-frame clones and leaves some out. V, J and clone size are taken as reported in that table, and D and trimming were inferred from the DNA itself. This table has around 18,000 clones, over 75% appearing once. This sample was taken from a study of blood T cell repertoires in COVID-19. Whole-study context: COVID-19 samples from acute and convalescent phases originated in the United States, Italy and Spain. The cDNA or gDNA used as material had been derived from T cells, B-cell-depleted T cells, or PBMCs.

Seattle participants joined during active infection and were tracked over time. V dropped 5 bases and J dropped 9; count of bases not matched to a gene: 8. Germline V gene data show CDR1 as MDHEN and CDR2 as SYDVKM. The CDR3 extends over 14 amino acids. Specimen: peripheral blood. The clonotype originates from a man between 65 and 85 years old with COVID-19, enrolled during active disease. The J gene is TRBJ1-5, the V gene TRBV28, with 9 bases that match TRBD1. CDR3 sequence reads: CASSLQGADGPQHF. As DNA, the CDR3 is TGTGCCAGCAGTCTACAGGGGGCGGATGGGCCCCAGCATTTT.